This T cell receptor (beta chain) was sequenced for a study of immune heterogeneity within non-small cell lung tumors. In a multiplex PCR, 32 V and 13 J primers amplified TCR beta CDR3. Each CDR3 protein gets one entry after TCRdb re-called the multiplex PCR reads with MiXCR. The sample lists 9,000 to 10,000 distinct CDR3 sequences, approximately 34% occurring once. Germline V gene lookup returns CDR1 DFQATT and CDR2 SNEGSKA (reference sequence). CDR3 size: 17 residues. V dropped 3 bases and J dropped 0 bases, with 18 bases sitting between them. Bulk tumor genomic DNA constituted the template, at 600 to 750 ng per sample. Doctors removed several biopsies from each primary tumor during surgery, keeping them far apart. Curative operations were performed on patients who had untreated, newly diagnosed non-small cell lung cancer. Patients newly diagnosed with non-small cell lung cancer and having curative-intent surgery served as donors.

Study-wide points: Local T-cell clonality and local tumor mutational burden correlated moderately but significantly (R approximately 0.35).

This clonotype has ten or more counts. Its antigen remains unidentified. The chain combines TRBV20-1 with TRBJ2-1; perhaps TRBD2 as D (6 bases). This TCR was sampled from a man aged 55 to 70 with non-small cell lung cancer. The sample consisted of lung tumor tissue. CDR3 sequence (DNA): TGCAGTGCTAGGCCCTTCGGGACTTTTAGCTCCTACAATGAGCAGTTCTTC. This gives the protein CSARPFGTFSSYNEQFF.